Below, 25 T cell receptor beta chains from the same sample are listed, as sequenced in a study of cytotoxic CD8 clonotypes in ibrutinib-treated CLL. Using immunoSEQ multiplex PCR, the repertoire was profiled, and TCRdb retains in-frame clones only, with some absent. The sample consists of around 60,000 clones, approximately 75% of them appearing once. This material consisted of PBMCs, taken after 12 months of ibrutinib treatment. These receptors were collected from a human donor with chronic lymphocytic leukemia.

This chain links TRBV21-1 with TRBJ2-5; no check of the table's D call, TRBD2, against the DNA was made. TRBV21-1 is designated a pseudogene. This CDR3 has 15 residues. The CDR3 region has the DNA TGTGCCAGCAGCACTAGATACGGAGCTAAGAGAACCCAGTACTTC. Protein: CASSTRYGAKRTQYF.

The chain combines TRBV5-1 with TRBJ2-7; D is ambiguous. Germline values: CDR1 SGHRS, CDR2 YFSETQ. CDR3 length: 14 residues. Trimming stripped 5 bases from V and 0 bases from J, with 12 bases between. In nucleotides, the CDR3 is TGCGCCAGCAGAAGCGACCCGAGCTCCTACGAGCAGTACTTC. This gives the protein CASRSDPSSYEQYF. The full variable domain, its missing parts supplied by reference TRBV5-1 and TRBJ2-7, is KAGVTQTPRYLIKTRGQQVTLSCSPISGHRSVSWYQQTPGQGLQFLFEYFSETQRNKGNFPGRFSGRQFSNSRSEMNVSTLELGDSALYLCASRSDPSSYEQYFGPGTRLTVT.

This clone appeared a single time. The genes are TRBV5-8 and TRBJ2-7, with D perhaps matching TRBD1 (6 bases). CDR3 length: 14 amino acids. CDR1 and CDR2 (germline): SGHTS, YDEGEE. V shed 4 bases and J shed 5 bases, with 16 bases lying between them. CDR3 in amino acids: CASSTGQFRDEQYF. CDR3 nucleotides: TGTGCCAGCAGCACCGGACAGTTTCGGGACGAGCAGTACTTC.

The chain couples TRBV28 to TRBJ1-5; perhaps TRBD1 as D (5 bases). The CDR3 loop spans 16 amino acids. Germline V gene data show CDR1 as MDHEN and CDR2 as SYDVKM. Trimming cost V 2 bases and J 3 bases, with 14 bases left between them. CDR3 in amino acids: CASSLNEGLNNQPQHF. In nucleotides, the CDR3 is TGTGCCAGCAGTTTAAATGAGGGGCTCAACAATCAGCCCCAGCATTTT.

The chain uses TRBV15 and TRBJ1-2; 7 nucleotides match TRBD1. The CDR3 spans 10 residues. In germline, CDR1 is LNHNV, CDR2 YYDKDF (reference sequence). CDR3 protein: CGGGDNGYTF. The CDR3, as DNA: TGTGGAGGGGGCGATAATGGCTACACCTTC.

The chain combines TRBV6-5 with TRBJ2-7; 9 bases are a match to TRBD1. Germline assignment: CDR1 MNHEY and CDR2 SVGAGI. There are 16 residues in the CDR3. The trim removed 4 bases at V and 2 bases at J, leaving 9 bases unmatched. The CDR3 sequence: CASSSQGQGKPYEQYF. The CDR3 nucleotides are TGTGCCAGCAGTTCACAAGGACAGGGGAAGCCCTACGAGCAGTACTTC.

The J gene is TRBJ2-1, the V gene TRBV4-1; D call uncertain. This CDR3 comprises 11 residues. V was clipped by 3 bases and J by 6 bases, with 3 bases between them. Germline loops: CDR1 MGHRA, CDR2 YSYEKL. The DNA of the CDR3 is TGCGCCAGCAGCCATGGCAATGAGCAGTTCTTC. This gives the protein CASSHGNEQFF.

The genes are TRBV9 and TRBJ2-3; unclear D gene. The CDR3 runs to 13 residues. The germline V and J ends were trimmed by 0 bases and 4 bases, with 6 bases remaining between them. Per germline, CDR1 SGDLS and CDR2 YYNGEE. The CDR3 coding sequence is TGTGCCAGCAGCGTAGCCGGCCCAGATACGCAGTATTTT. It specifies CASSVAGPDTQYF.

CDR3 nucleotide sequence: TGTGCCAGCAGTGGGACTAGCGGGAGTTACAATGAGCAGTTCTTC. This gives the protein CASSGTSGSYNEQFF. J is TRBJ2-1 and V is TRBV6-1; the match to TRBD2 covers 13 bases. The trim removed 4 bases at V and 4 bases at J, leaving 1 base unmatched. CDR1 and CDR2 (germline): MNHNS, SASEGT. This CDR3 region has 15 residues.

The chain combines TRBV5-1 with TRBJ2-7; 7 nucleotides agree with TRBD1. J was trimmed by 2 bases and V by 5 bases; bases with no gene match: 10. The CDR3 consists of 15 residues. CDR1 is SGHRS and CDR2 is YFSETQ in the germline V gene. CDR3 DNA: TGCGCCAGCAGTTTATCCCCCGGGACAGCCTACGAGCAGTACTTC. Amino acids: CASSLSPGTAYEQYF.

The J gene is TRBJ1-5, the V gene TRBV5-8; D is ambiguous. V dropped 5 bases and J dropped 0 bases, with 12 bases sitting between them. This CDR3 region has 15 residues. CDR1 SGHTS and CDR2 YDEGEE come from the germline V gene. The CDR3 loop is CASSRARASNQPQHF. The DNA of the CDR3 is TGTGCCAGCAGTCGCGCTAGGGCTAGCAATCAGCCCCAGCATTTT.

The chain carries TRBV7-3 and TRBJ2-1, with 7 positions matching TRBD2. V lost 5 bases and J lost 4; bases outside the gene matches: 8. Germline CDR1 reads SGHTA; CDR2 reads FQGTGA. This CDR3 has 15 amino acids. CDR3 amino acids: CASSQASGTYNEQFF. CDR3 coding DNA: TGTGCCAGCAGCCAAGCTAGCGGAACATACAATGAGCAGTTCTTC.

The CDR3 here is CASSLDRGRYEQYF. CDR3 coding DNA: TGTGCCAGCAGCTTAGACAGGGGGCGATACGAGCAGTACTTC. The rearrangement joins TRBV11-1 to TRBJ2-7, with TRBD1 matching over 9 bases. CDR1 is SGHAT, CDR2 FQDESV, per germline (reference sequence). The CDR3 has 14 amino acids. The V gene end was trimmed by 1 base and the J gene end by 4 bases; junction bases not matched to a gene: 2.

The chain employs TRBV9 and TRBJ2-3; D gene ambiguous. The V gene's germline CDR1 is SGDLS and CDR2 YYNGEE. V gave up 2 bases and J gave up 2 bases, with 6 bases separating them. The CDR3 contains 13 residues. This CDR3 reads CASSVPPTDTQYF. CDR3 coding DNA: TGTGCCAGCAGCGTCCCCCCCACAGATACGCAGTATTTT.

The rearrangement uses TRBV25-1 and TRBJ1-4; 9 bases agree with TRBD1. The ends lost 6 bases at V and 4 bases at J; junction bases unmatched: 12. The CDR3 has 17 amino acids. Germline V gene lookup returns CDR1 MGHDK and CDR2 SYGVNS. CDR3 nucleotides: TGTGCCAGCAGAGGGACAGGGAAAAAGAAGCGTAATGAAAAACTGTTTTTT. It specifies CASRGTGKKKRNEKLFF.

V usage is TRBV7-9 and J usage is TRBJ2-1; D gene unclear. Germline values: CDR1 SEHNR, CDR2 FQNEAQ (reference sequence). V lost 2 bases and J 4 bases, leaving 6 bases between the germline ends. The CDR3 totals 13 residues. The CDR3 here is CASSLNGYNEQFF. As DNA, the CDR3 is TGTGCCAGCAGCTTAAACGGTTACAATGAGCAGTTCTTC.

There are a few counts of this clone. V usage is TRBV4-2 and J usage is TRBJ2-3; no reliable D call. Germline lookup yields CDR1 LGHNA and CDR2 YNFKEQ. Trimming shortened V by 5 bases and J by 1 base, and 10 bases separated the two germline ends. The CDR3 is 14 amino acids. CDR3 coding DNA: TGTGCCAGCAGCTTAAATAGTGGCACAGATACGCAGTATTTT. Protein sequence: CASSLNSGTDTQYF.

CDR3 in amino acids: CASSYSGATNYEQYF. DNA for the CDR3: TGTGCCAGCAGTTACTCAGGGGCGACGAATTACGAGCAGTACTTC. This rearrangement joins TRBV6-6 to TRBJ2-7, with D possibly TRBD1 on 5 matching bases. Trimming stripped 0 bases from V and 4 bases from J, with 13 bases between. Germline V gives CDR1 MNHNY, CDR2 SVGAGI (reference sequence). This CDR3 contains 15 residues.

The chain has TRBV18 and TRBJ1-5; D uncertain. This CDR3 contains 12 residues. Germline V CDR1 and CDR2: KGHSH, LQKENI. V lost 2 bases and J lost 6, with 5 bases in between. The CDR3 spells CASSPNGQPQHF. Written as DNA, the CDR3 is TGTGCCAGCTCACCAAACGGTCAGCCCCAGCATTTT.

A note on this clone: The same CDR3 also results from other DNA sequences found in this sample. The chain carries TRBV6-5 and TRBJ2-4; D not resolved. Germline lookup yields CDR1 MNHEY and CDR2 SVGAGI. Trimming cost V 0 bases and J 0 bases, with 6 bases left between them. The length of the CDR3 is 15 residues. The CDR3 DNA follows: TGTGCCAGCAGTTACTCGGAGTTAGCCAAAAACATTCAGTACTTC. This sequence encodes CASSYSELAKNIQYF.

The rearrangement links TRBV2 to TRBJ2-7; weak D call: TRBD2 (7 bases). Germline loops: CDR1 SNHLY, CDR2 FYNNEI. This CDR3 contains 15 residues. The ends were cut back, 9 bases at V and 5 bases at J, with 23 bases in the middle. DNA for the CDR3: TGTGCCAGGGGCGTAGGGGGAGGGCCTCCCCACGAGCAGTACTTC. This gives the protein CARGVGGGPPHEQYF.

The DNA of the CDR3 is TGCGCCAGCAGCTTGGGCTTTGGACTAGCGGGAGTGGGCACAGATACGCAGTATTTT. Protein: CASSLGFGLAGVGTDTQYF. This chain joins TRBV5-1 and TRBJ2-3; 13 nucleotides agree with TRBD2. The CDR3 covers 19 residues. V trimming: 0 bases; J trimming: 1 base; junction bases outside the gene matches: 8. CDR1 is SGHRS, CDR2 YFSETQ, per germline.

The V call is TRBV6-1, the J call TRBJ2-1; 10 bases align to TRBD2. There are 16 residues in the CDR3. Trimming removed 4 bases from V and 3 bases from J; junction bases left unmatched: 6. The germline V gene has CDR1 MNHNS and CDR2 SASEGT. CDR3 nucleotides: TGTGCCAGCAGTGCCAGGACTAGCGGTTACTACAATGAGCAGTTCTTC. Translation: CASSARTSGYYNEQFF.

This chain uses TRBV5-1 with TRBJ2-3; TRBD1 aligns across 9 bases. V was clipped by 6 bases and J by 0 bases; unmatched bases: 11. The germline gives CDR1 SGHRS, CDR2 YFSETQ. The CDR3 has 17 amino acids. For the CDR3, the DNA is TGCGCCAGCAACCGGGACAGGGAGGTTTACAGCACAGATACGCAGTATTTT. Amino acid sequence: CASNRDREVYSTDTQYF.

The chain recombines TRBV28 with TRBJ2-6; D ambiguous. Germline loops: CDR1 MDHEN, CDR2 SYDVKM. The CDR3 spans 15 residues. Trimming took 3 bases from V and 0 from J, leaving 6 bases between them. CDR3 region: CASSFSRSGANVLTF. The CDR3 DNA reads TGTGCCAGCAGTTTCTCCCGCTCTGGGGCCAACGTCCTGACTTTC. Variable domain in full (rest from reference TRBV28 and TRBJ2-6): DVKVTQSSRYLVKRTGEKVFLECVQDMDHENMFWYRQDPGLGLRLIYFSYDVKMKEKGDIPEGYSVSREKKERFSLILESASTNQTSMYLCASSFSRSGANVLTFGAGSRLTVL.